This TCR beta chain was sequenced during a study of blood T cell repertoires in COVID-19. Study overall: The study drew acute and convalescent COVID-19 samples from the United States, Italy and Spain. T cells, B-cell-depleted T cells, or PBMCs provided the cDNA or gDNA that served as material.

V shed 4 bases, J shed 2 bases, and the junction held 8 bases outside the gene matches. The CDR3 extends over 15 amino acids. Germline V gives CDR1 SGHNT, CDR2 YYREEE (reference sequence). Methods used by the authors: Quantification of nucleated cells was approximated via reference gene primer amplification. Libraries were prepared by immunoSEQ multiplex PCR; TCRdb keeps only in-frame clonotypes and omits some of them. That table furnishes V, J and clone size, whereas the DNA furnished D and trimming. The profile covers about 240,000 clones, with about four fifths appearing a single time and 9.6% taken by the ten largest.

The chain employs TRBV5-4 and TRBJ1-2, with 7 bases aligning to TRBD1. This receptor was identified in a woman of 80 years or more with acute or convalescent COVID-19. Specimen: peripheral blood. CDR3 amino acids: CASSARDSLNYGYTF. The CDR3 DNA is TGTGCCAGCAGCGCAAGGGACAGCCTAAACTATGGCTACACCTTC.